The clone carrying this T cell receptor (beta chain) has only a few counts. The target antigen is unknown. The data are from a study of beta chain features in type 1 diabetes. Findings and limits, study-wide: Still unanswered here is whether HLA type influences TCRB rearrangement.

Expressed TCRB transcripts were sequenced because the entire RNA isolate underwent reverse transcription. Generated by immunoSEQ multiplex PCR, the TCRdb table keeps only in-frame clones and is missing some. The top ten hold approximately 4% of the sample, which has 200,000 to 250,000 clones, less than 35% seen once. The CDR3 covers 15 residues. Trimming took 1 base from V and 2 from J, leaving 12 bases between them. Germline V lookup: CDR1 SGHTA, CDR2 FQGNSA. J is TRBJ2-7 and V is TRBV7-2; D is uncertain. This clonotype was sampled from a man younger than 45 in good health. The sequenced sample was central memory CD4+ T cells from blood. The CDR3, as DNA: TGTGCCAGCAGCTTAGGGGTAGCCGCCGCCTACGAGCAGTACTTC. It encodes CASSLGVAAAYEQYF.